This T cell receptor (beta chain) was obtained from a study of vaccination and CD4 T cells after COVID-19. Study information: Six males and four females constituted the convalescent cohort, two of whom were Hispanic. Participants were given two doses of BNT162b2 or mRNA-1273 vaccine.

The CDR3 spans 18 residues. Germline V gene sequence: CDR1 MNHEY, CDR2 SVGAGI. Trimming cost V 0 bases and J 0 bases, with 12 bases left between them. Regarding this clonotype: The antigen remains undetermined.

Treatment given: approximately 10-day PBMC culture with coronavirus spike peptide pools or control peptides (ViraFEST assay). Collection of the unexposed donor's CD4+ T cells took place before the COVID-19 pandemic (2011-2018). On days 3 and 7, half the medium was swapped for fresh IL-2-containing medium. Study observations and caveats: Within the convalescent patients, a median about 90% of the SARS-CoV-2-reactive clones were ones that appeared only post-vaccination.

The Oncomine TCR Beta short-read assay generated sequence data from the DNA of cultured CD4+ T cells. Investigators isolated genomic DNA from cultured CD4+ T cells. One entry per CDR3 protein, called by TCRdb with MiXCR from the PCR reads. The table has about 11,000 distinct CDR3 sequences, approximately 31% seen once. The source of this sequence is a human donor in good health. Sample: CD4+ T cells from blood, cultured in vitro. The chain combines TRBV6-5 with TRBJ1-6; TRBD1 might be the D (6 bases). The CDR3 DNA is TGTGCCAGCAGTTACTCGTCCGGGGGGGCCTCCTATAATTCACCCCTCCACTTT. Its translation: CASSYSSGGASYNSPLHF.